The rows below give T cell receptor beta chains drawn from one sample of a study of blood T cells in healthy people across ages. MiXCR, applied by TCRdb to the 5' RACE reads, yields one record per CDR3 protein. The sample comprises around 1,900,000 distinct CDR3 sequences, roughly 43% of which are singletons, and 20% to 25% rests with the top ten. Sequencing was performed on blood. Receptor source: a human donor in good health. The CDR3 runs from the conserved cysteine through the conserved F or W. The order of the fields is V gene, CDR3 length, clone size, CDR3 protein. The size entry is marked missing in some rows and otherwise reads once, few, many or a size class.

>TRBV12-3/TRBV12-4|14|few
CASTTGVLYNEQFF
>TRBV4-3|19|NA
CASSQERLAGPSSYNEQFF
>TRBV20-1|12|few
CSAWTGTYGYTF
>TRBV7-8|16|NA
CASSLGTNWAYNEQFF
>TRBV19|14|NA
CASSMLGPGGEQFF
>TRBV7-9|14|NA
CASSWQGIYNEQFF
>TRBV2|11|few
CAGDNSYEQYF
>TRBV28|15|NA
CASSSIGGSNQPQHF
>TRBV12-3/TRBV12-4|18|few
CASTTPSGTGIPHSEAFF
>TRBV27|15|NA
CASSLSSGSITEAFF
>TRBV7-2|15|NA
CASKPGQGGINEQFF
>TRBV20-1|14|few
CSAITTRGPHGYTF
>TRBV7-3|15|few
CASSRPAGTYNEQFF
>TRBV5-5|14|NA
CASSEYDTGETQYF
>TRBV10-3|17|NA
CATTGTSGGNAYNEQFF
>TRBV11-1|16|NA
CASSDQWGTGDYGYTF
>TRBV20-1|12|few
CSAGQGLYEQYF
>TRBV7-2|16|NA
CASSLYLAGYTDTQYF
>TRBV5-1|16|NA
CASNNLGKQGDGEQYF
>TRBV29-1|11|few
CSTRGLAGYTF
>TRBV15|16|NA
CATSRESGGLGNTIYF